The text below deals with one T cell receptor beta chain. What it recognizes is unknown. This specimen includes other DNA sequences encoding the same CDR3. Germline V lookup: CDR1 SGHTA, CDR2 FQGTGA. There are 14 residues in the CDR3. The V and J ends lost 0 bases and 4 bases respectively, with 6 bases between them. Investigators reverse transcribed all isolated RNA, so they sequenced expressed TCRB transcripts. Produced via immunoSEQ multiplex PCR; TCRdb's table is partial and in-frame only. The table shows fewer than 350,000 clones, with approximately 8.1% occurring only once. Donors contributed one heparinised blood draw apiece, averaging about 100 mL. The entry originates in a study of beta chain features in type 1 diabetes. General study findings and limits: Using cDNA template may skew counts toward highly expressing activated cells.

Sequencing used central memory CD4+ T cells from blood. The TCR was taken from a woman aged 18-35 years in good health. V usage is TRBV7-3 and J usage is TRBJ2-2; no clear D. The CDR3 protein is CASSLTPTTGELFF. CDR3 nucleotides: TGTGCCAGCAGCTTAACCCCAACCACCGGGGAGCTGTTTTTT. Using reference TRBV7-3 and TRBJ2-2 for the parts outside the CDR3, the full variable domain is GAGVSQTPSNKVTEKGKYVELRCDPISGHTALYWYRQSLGQGPEFLIYFQGTGAADDSGLPNDRFFAVRPEGSVSTLKIQRTERGDSAVYLCASSLTPTTGELFFGEGSRLTVL.